This entry is about one T cell receptor beta chain. Its antigen remains unidentified. CDR1 and CDR2 (germline): SGHDT, YYEEEE. V lost 1 base, J lost 8 bases, and 10 bases stayed unmatched. The CDR3 sequence is 15 residues long. Generated by immunoSEQ multiplex PCR, the TCRdb table keeps only in-frame clones and is missing some. The sample has nearly 95,000 clones; 85% to 95% are singletons. This specimen belongs to a study of OX40 agonist ivuxolimab in advanced cancers. Study background: Males comprised 70% to 85% of the group, whose mean age was approximately 61 years (range roughly 20 to 85). The study, taken as a whole, reports: Some nonresponders additionally presented with little normalized T-cell clonal expansion. Expanded clones were, on average, more numerous in CD8+ T cells than in CD4+.

Blood got drawn at baseline, again on cycle 4 day 1, and then on cycle 7 day 1. The sequence came from an adult with an advanced solid tumor such as melanoma, head and neck, liver or kidney cancer. The rearrangement joins TRBV5-6 to TRBJ1-2, with TRBD1 identical over 8 bases. Sequenced material: CD4+ or CD8+ T cells sorted from blood, taken in a trial of the OX40 agonist ivuxolimab. CDR3 nucleotides: TGTGCCAGCAGCTTGATCGGACAGGGTCTTGGGGGCTACACCTTC. This codes for CASSLIGQGLGGYTF.